This T cell receptor beta chain was recovered during a study of cytomegalovirus exposure and HLA in healthy donors. Overall study results and limits: Later work associated roughly 15,000 TCR beta sequences with HLA alleles at 0.05 false discovery rate. Clonal expansion was found to be greater in HLA-associated TCR beta chains than in equally common others in a later analysis. With further analysis later on, most CMV-associated TCR beta chains appeared HLA-restricted. Most TCR sequences were seen very rarely across donors, but some public TCRs occurred in many.

The PCR employed 60 Vbeta primers together with 13 Jbeta primers. Measured with immunoSEQ multiplex PCR; TCRdb has only the in-frame clones, and not every one. The sample has some 140,000 clones, roughly 70% seen once. A word on this clone: Its antigen is undetermined.

Sequences were obtained from PBMCs. This receptor was taken from a man aged 40-50 years in good health and CMV-seronegative.

CDR3 DNA sequence: TGCGCCAGCAGCTTGGGTATCTCTAGCGGGAGGCATTCTAGCACAGATACGCAGTATTTT. Residues: CASSLGISSGRHSSTDTQYF. The rearrangement uses TRBV5-1 and TRBJ2-3, with 11 bases aligning to TRBD2. The CDR3 spans 20 residues. The V gene's germline CDR1 is SGHRS and CDR2 YFSETQ. V lost 0 bases, J lost 0 bases, and 12 bases stayed unmatched. The full variable domain, its missing parts supplied by reference TRBV5-1 and TRBJ2-3, is KAGVTQTPRYLIKTRGQQVTLSCSPISGHRSVSWYQQTPGQGLQFLFEYFSETQRNKGNFPGRFSGRQFSNSRSEMNVSTLELGDSALYLCASSLGISSGRHSSTDTQYFGPGTRLTVL.